Sequencing of this T cell receptor beta chain was carried out in a study of blood T cell repertoires in COVID-19. Study-level information: From T cells, B-cell-depleted T cells, or PBMCs came the material, which was cDNA or gDNA.

In the authors' methods: Estimation of nucleated cell counts was performed using reference gene primer amplification. Profiled with immunoSEQ multiplex PCR; TCRdb holds only in-frame clones, not every one. D and trimming were read from the DNA, whereas the V and J calls and clone size are those reported in that table. This table holds just over 300,000 clones, approximately 84% found once. Which cohort a participant joined came from the clinical history participants gave. Before being deemed recovered, Cohort 3 donors had two negative PCRs, clearance, or symptom resolution. This sequence originates from a man younger than 40 who had recovered from COVID-19. The sample was PBMCs or T cells enriched from blood (not recorded which).

CDR3 DNA: TGTGCCAGCAGCAAAGGGGACAGGGAAAAGCCCCAGCATTTT. Residues: CASSKGDREKPQHF. This chain links TRBV21-1 with TRBJ1-5; the D call in the table, TRBD1, was not verified against the DNA. TRBV21-1 constitutes a pseudogene. The CDR3 contains 14 residues.